This T cell receptor beta chain was sequenced for a study of PD-L1 blockade in urothelial cancer. Assay used: immunoSEQ multiplex PCR; TCRdb lists only in-frame clones, some missing. The profile shows 40,000 to 55,000 clones, over 75% of them singletons. This clone appeared a single time. The trim removed 0 bases at V and 2 bases at J, leaving 6 bases unmatched. The CDR3 is 17 amino acids. CDR1 and CDR2 from the germline V gene are LGHNA and YSLEER. The receptor was derived from a man aged 35 to 55 with urothelial cancer. The V gene is TRBV4-3, the J gene TRBJ2-3; 9 nucleotides agree with TRBD1. Sample: PBMCs, taken around atezolizumab (anti-PD-L1) treatment. CDR3 DNA: TGCGCCAGCAGCCAAGAAAAAGGACAGGGGATCACAGATACGCAGTATTTT. It specifies CASSQEKGQGITDTQYF.